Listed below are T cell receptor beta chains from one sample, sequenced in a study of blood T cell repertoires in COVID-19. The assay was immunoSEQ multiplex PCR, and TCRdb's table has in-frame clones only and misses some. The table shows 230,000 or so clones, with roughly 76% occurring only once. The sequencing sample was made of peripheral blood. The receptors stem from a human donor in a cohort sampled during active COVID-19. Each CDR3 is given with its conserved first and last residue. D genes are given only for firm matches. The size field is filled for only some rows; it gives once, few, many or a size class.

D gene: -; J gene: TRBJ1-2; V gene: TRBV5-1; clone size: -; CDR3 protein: CASSPPQGTFDGYTF; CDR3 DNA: TGCGCCAGCAGCCCACCCCAGGGGACCTTCGATGGCTACACCTTC
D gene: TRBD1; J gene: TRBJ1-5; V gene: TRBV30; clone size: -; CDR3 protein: CAWSATGGYQPQHF; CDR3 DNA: TGTGCCTGGAGTGCGACAGGGGGCTATCAGCCCCAGCATTTT
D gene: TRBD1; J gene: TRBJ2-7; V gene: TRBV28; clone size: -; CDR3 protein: CASSRRTGGIYEQYF; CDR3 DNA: TGTGCCAGCAGCAGACGGACAGGGGGGATCTACGAGCAGTACTTC
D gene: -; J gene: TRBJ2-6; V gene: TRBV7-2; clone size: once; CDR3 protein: CASSLAPGTGANVLTF; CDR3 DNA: TGTGCCAGCAGCTTAGCGCCAGGGACTGGGGCCAACGTCCTGACTTTC
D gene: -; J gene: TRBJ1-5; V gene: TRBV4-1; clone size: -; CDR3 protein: CASSQERGIRGNQPQHF; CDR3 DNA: TGCGCCAGCAGCCAAGAAAGGGGGATTAGGGGCAATCAGCCCCAGCATTTT
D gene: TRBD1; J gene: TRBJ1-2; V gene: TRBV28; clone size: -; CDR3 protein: CASSRLQGRNYYGYTF; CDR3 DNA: TGTGCCAGCAGTCGGTTACAGGGGAGGAACTACTATGGCTACACCTTC
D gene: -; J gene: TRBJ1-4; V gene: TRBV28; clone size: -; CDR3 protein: CASSRGGDNEKLFF; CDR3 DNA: TGTGCCAGCAGCCGCGGGGGAGATAATGAAAAACTGTTTTTT
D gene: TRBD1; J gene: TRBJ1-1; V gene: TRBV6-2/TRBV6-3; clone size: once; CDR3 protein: CASSYYRGIEAFF; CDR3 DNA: TGTGCCAGCAGTTACTACAGGGGTATTGAAGCTTTCTTT
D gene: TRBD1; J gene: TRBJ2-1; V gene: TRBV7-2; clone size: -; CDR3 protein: CASSFPGYRGYFEQFF; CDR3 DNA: TGTGCCAGCAGCTTCCCCGGCTACAGGGGATATTTTGAGCAGTTCTTC
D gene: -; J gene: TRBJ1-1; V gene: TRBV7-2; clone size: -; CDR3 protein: CASSLAFSYQEAFF; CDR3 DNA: TGTGCCAGCAGCTTAGCGTTTAGTTACCAAGAAGCTTTCTTT
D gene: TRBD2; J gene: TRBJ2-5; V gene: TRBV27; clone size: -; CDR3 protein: CASSTWTSGSETQYF; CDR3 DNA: TGTGCCAGCAGTACCTGGACTAGCGGGAGTGAGACCCAGTACTTC
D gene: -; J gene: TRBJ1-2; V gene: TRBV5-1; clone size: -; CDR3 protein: CASSLGDNRANYGYTF; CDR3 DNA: TGCGCCAGCAGCTTGGGAGACAACCGAGCTAACTATGGCTACACCTTC
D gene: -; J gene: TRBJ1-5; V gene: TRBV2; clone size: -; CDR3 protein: CASRLTHYSNQPQHF; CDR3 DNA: TGTGCCAGCAGGTTGACACATTATAGCAATCAGCCCCAGCATTTT
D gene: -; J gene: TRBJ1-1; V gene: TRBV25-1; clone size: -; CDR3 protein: CASSLKGRGAGGTEAFF; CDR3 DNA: TGTGCCAGCAGTCTAAAGGGGAGGGGCGCGGGCGGAACTGAAGCTTTCTTT
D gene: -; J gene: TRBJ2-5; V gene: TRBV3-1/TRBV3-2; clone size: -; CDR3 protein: CASSQGVGTGVVEETQYF; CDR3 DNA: TGTGCCAGCAGCCAAGGGGTGGGAACGGGAGTGGTTGAAGAGACCCAGTACTTC
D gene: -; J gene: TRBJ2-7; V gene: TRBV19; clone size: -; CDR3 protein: CASNSLSNTYEQYF; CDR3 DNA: TGTGCCAGCAACAGCCTGTCGAATACCTACGAGCAGTACTTC
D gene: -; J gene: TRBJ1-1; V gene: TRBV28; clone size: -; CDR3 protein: CASSFVEDLTEAFF; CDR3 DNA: TGTGCCAGCAGTTTCGTTGAGGATTTAACTGAAGCTTTCTTT
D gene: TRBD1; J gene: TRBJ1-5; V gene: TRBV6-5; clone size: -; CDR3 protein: CASVDRGYQPQHF; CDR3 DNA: TGTGCCAGCGTGGACAGGGGTTATCAGCCCCAGCATTTT
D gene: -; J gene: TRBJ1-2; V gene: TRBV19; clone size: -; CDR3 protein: CASRAGGGYTF; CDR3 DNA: TGTGCCAGTAGGGCAGGCGGGGGCTACACCTTC
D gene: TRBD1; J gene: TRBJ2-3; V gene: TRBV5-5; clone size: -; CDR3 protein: CASSPPSGTGGDTQYF; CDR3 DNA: TGTGCCAGCAGCCCCCCCTCCGGGACAGGAGGAGATACGCAGTATTTT
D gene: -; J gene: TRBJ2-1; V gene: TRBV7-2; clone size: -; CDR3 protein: CASRRGVSYNEQFF; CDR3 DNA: TGTGCCAGCCGCCGCGGGGTGTCCTACAATGAGCAGTTCTTC
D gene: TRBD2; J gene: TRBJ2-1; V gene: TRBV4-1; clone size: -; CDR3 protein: CASSHPTTSGIYNEQFF; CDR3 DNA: TGCGCCAGCAGCCACCCGACGACTAGCGGGATTTACAATGAGCAGTTCTTC
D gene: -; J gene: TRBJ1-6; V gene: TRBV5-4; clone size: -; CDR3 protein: CASSLSGVNSPLHF; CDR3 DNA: TGTGCCAGCAGCTTGAGCGGGGTTAATTCACCCCTCCACTTT
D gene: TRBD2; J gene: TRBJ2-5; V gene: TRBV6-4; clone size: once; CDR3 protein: CASSAQASGGGETQYF; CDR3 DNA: TGTGCCAGCAGTGCCCAGGCTAGCGGAGGCGGGGAGACCCAGTACTTC
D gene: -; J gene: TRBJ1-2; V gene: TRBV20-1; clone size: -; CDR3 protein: CSASSQENYGYTF; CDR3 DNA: TGCAGTGCTAGTTCACAGGAAAACTATGGCTACACCTTC
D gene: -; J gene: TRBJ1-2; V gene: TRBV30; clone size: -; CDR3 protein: CAWSLSPGQGHYGYTF; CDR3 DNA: TGTGCCTGGAGTTTATCGCCCGGCCAGGGGCACTATGGCTACACCTTC
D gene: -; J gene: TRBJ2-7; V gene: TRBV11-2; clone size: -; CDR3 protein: CASSLVQGQAYEQYF; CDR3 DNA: TGTGCCAGCAGCTTAGTTCAGGGTCAGGCCTACGAGCAGTACTTC
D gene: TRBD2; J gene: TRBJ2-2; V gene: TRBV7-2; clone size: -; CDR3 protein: CASSSTGLDTGELFF; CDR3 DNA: TGTGCCAGCAGCTCAACGGGACTAGATACCGGGGAGCTGTTTTTT
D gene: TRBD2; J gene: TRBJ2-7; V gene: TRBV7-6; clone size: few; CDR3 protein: CASSARLAGYEQYF; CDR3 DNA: TGTGCCAGCAGCGCAAGACTAGCGGGTTACGAGCAGTACTTC
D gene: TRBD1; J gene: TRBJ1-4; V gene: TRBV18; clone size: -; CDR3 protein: CASSPRRQGRQHEKLFF; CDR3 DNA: TGTGCCAGCTCACCGCGCCGACAGGGGCGACAGCATGAAAAACTGTTTTTT
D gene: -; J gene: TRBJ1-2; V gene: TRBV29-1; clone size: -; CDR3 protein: CSVELRGNYGYTF; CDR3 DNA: TGCAGCGTTGAATTGCGGGGGAACTATGGCTACACCTTC
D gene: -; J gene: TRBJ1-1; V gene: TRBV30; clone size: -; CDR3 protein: CAWSRDKNTEAFF; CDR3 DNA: TGTGCCTGGAGCCGGGACAAAAACACTGAAGCTTTCTTT
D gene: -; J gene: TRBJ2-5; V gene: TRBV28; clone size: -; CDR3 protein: CASSLVGGRETQYF; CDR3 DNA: TGTGCCAGCAGTTTAGTGGGGGGTCGGGAGACCCAGTACTTC
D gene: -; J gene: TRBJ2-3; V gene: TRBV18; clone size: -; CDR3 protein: CASSPLIPSGRVGDTQYF; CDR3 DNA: TGTGCCAGCTCACCATTGATTCCCAGCGGTCGAGTCGGAGATACGCAGTATTTT
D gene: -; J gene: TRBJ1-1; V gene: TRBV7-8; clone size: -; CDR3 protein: CASSLSPPTGTEAFF; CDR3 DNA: TGTGCCAGCAGCTTATCGCCTCCCACTGGCACTGAAGCTTTCTTT
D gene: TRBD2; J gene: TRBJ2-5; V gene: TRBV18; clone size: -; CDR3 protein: CASSPGLRETQYF; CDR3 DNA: TGTGCCAGCTCACCGGGACTACGAGAGACCCAGTACTTC
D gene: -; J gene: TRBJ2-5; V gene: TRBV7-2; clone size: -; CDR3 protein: CASSLRSGARMGATQYF; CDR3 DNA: TGTGCCAGCAGCTTAAGATCTGGGGCGAGGATGGGCGCGACCCAGTACTTC
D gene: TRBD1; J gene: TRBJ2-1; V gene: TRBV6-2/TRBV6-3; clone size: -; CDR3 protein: CASSGAQGIRHEQFF; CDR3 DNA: TGTGCCAGCAGTGGGGCACAGGGGATTCGCCATGAGCAGTTCTTC
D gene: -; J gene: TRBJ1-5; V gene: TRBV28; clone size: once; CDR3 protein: CASSLRAGFSNQPQHF; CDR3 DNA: TGTGCCAGCAGTTTACGGGCGGGGTTTAGCAATCAGCCCCAGCATTTT
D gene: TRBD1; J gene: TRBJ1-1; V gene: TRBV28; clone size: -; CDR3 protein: CASSYRDRVNTEAFF; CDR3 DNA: TGTGCCAGCAGTTACCGGGACAGGGTGAACACTGAAGCTTTCTTT
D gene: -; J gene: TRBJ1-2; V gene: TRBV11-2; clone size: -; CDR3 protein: CASSLDPGQRNYGYTF; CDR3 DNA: TGTGCCAGCAGCTTAGATCCCGGACAGAGGAACTATGGCTACACCTTC